Below are 15 T cell receptor beta chains sequenced from a single sample in a study of vaccination effects on CD4 cells after COVID-19. Sequencing was performed with immunoSEQ multiplex PCR; in TCRdb, only in-frame clones are kept and a portion is missing. The table shows about 41,000 clones, with around 70% occurring only once. With the ViraFEST assay, the study expanded antigen-specific CD4+ T cells using viral peptide pools, then sequenced them. After roughly 11 days in culture, the CD4+ T cells were isolated. Vaccinated participants had no history of SARS-CoV-2 infection and tested negative for nucleocapsid antibodies. These receptors have no known antigen. The sample was CD4+ T cells from PBMCs cultured with HCoV-OC43 spike peptides, taken before COVID-19 vaccination. The subset was: HCoV-OC43 spike overlapping peptide pool stimulation. The receptors were gathered from a human donor who received a COVID-19 vaccine.

This rearrangement joins TRBV4-2 to TRBJ2-1; TRBD1 matches 9 bases. V was pared by 4 bases and J by 8 bases, with 6 bases of the junction left unmatched. The CDR3 extends over 14 amino acids. Germline values: CDR1 LGHNA, CDR2 YNFKEQ. The CDR3 region has the DNA TGTGCCAGCAGCCCGGGACAGGGTGGCTATGAGCAGTTCTTC. Translating it yields CASSPGQGGYEQFF.

CDR3 sequence: CASRDRADGNEKLFF. CDR3 DNA: TGTGCCAGCAGAGATAGGGCAGATGGGAATGAAAAACTGTTTTTT. The V and J genes are TRBV6-5 and TRBJ1-4; D remains ambiguous. V was pared by 6 bases and J by 5 bases, with 16 bases between. CDR3 length equals 15 residues. Germline CDR1 is MNHEY and CDR2 is SVGAGI.

The rearrangement uses TRBV19 and TRBJ2-3; D ambiguous. The CDR3 runs 16 residues. Germline V lookup: CDR1 LNHDA, CDR2 SQIVND (reference sequence). V was clipped by 1 base and J by 6 bases, with 17 bases between them. The CDR3 protein is CASSIGVSPQTDTQYF. DNA of the CDR3: TGTGCCAGTAGTATAGGCGTTTCACCACAAACCGATACGCAGTATTTT.

The V gene is TRBV5-1, the J gene TRBJ1-5, with 9 bases that match TRBD1. The germline gives CDR1 SGHRS, CDR2 YFSETQ. Losses at the gene ends were 6 bases for V and 1 base for J; bases not matched to a gene: 8. This CDR3 is built from 16 residues. The CDR3 here is CASKPTGGGSNQPQHF. Written as DNA, the CDR3 is TGCGCCAGCAAACCTACAGGGGGCGGCAGCAATCAGCCCCAGCATTTT.

This clone was found a few times. The chain uses TRBV30 and TRBJ2-7; no firm D call. The CDR3 extends over 13 amino acids. Germline CDR1 is GTSNPN and CDR2 is SVGIG (reference sequence). The ends were cut back, 2 bases at V and 5 bases at J, with 13 bases in the middle. The CDR3 protein is CAWSRVLRDEQYF. CDR3 DNA: TGTGCCTGGAGTCGAGTGCTAAGGGACGAGCAGTACTTC.

This clone was found a few times. The CDR3 spells CASSENGQPQHF. Written as DNA, the CDR3 is TGTGCCAGCAGTGAAAATGGTCAGCCCCAGCATTTT. The rearrangement uses TRBV6-1 and TRBJ1-5; no clear D. Germline V gene sequence: CDR1 MNHNS, CDR2 SASEGT. The ends were cut back, 2 bases at V and 6 bases at J, with 5 bases in the middle. The CDR3 spans 12 residues.

This clone was seen just once. The rearrangement joins TRBV28 to TRBJ1-1; D may be TRBD1 (6 bases). V lost 3 bases and J lost 1, with 12 bases in between. CDR1 and CDR2 (germline): MDHEN, SYDVKM. The CDR3 has 15 residues. The CDR3 is CASSFSGQKNTEAFF. CDR3 coding DNA: TGTGCCAGCAGTTTTAGCGGACAGAAGAACACTGAAGCTTTCTTT. Drawing the rest from reference TRBV28 and TRBJ1-1, the complete variable domain is DVKVTQSSRYLVKRTGEKVFLECVQDMDHENMFWYRQDPGLGLRLIYFSYDVKMKEKGDIPEGYSVSREKKERFSLILESASTNQTSMYLCASSFSGQKNTEAFFGQGTRLTVV.

This clone appeared once. CDR3 in DNA: TGTGCCAGCAGCCCAAGTGGGACAATCACCGGGGAGCTGTTTTTT. Its protein is CASSPSGTITGELFF. V gene TRBV7-2 combines with J gene TRBJ2-2; D possibly corresponds to TRBD1 (6 bases). This CDR3 comprises 15 residues. Germline lookup yields CDR1 SGHTA and CDR2 FQGNSA. Between the trimmed V and J ends, which lost 5 bases and 4 bases, there was a span of 14 bases.

The CDR3 DNA reads as TGTGCCAGCAGCTCCCACCCCCGGCTAGCGGGAGCCTACGAGCAGTACTTC. Translated, it gives CASSSHPRLAGAYEQYF. This chain connects TRBV7-9 to TRBJ2-7; 10 positions agree with TRBD2. The V segment lost 4 bases and the J segment 2 bases; nucleotides outside the gene matches: 11. The CDR3 sequence is 17 residues long. CDR1 SEHNR and CDR2 FQNEAQ come from the germline V gene (reference sequence).

J is TRBJ2-3 and V is TRBV2; 9 positions agree with TRBD2. V was pared by 2 bases and J by 1 base, with 4 bases of the junction left unmatched. CDR1 is SNHLY, CDR2 FYNNEI, per germline. The CDR3 length is 16 residues. This chain's CDR3 is CASSESGTSRTDTQYF. In DNA, the CDR3 is TGTGCCAGCAGTGAAAGCGGGACTAGCCGCACAGATACGCAGTATTTT.

This chain links TRBV2 with TRBJ1-2, with D possibly TRBD1 on 6 matching bases. Germline V gene lookup returns CDR1 SNHLY and CDR2 FYNNEI. The V and J ends lost 7 bases and 4 bases respectively, with 16 bases between them. The CDR3 sequence is 14 residues long. CDR3 amino acids: CASTPLGGPYGYTF. CDR3 DNA sequence: TGTGCCAGCACCCCCTTGGGGGGGCCCTATGGCTACACCTTC.

The chain recombines TRBV3-1 (or the pseudogene TRBV3-2) with TRBJ2-1; D call uncertain. The germline gives CDR1 LGHDT, CDR2 YNNKEL (reference sequence). With 5 bases removed from V and 7 bases from J, the gap between germline ends came to 18 bases. This CDR3 has 15 amino acids. This chain's CDR3 is CASSSGPPGRNEQFF. CDR3 bases: TGTGCCAGCAGCTCCGGGCCCCCAGGTAGGAATGAGCAGTTCTTC.

The rearrangement links TRBV7-9 to TRBJ1-2; perhaps TRBD1 as D (6 bases). There are 15 residues in the CDR3. Germline assignment: CDR1 SEHNR and CDR2 FQNEAQ (reference sequence). The V and J ends lost 1 base and 8 bases respectively, with 17 bases between them. CDR3 sequence reads: CASSLVTGPLTGYTF. CDR3 DNA sequence: TGTGCCAGCAGCTTAGTAACAGGGCCCCTCACGGGCTACACCTTC.

Written as DNA, the CDR3 is TGTGCCAGCACTCCGGGACTAGCGGGGACCGGGGAGCTGTTTTTT. It codes for CASTPGLAGTGELFF. The gene calls are TRBV27 and TRBJ2-2, with TRBD2 matching 13 bases. V lost 7 bases and J lost 5; bases outside the gene matches: 4. The germline CDR1 and CDR2 sequences are MNHEY and SMNVEV (reference sequence). The CDR3 runs 15 residues.

The rearrangement uses TRBV5-1 and TRBJ2-5; 12 bases line up with TRBD2. V shed 2 bases, J shed 3 bases, and the junction held 5 bases outside the gene matches. This CDR3 spans 16 amino acids. Germline lookup yields CDR1 SGHRS and CDR2 YFSETQ. The CDR3: CASSLPSGGVKETQYF. In DNA, the CDR3 is TGCGCCAGCAGCTTACCTAGCGGGGGGGTGAAAGAGACCCAGTACTTC.